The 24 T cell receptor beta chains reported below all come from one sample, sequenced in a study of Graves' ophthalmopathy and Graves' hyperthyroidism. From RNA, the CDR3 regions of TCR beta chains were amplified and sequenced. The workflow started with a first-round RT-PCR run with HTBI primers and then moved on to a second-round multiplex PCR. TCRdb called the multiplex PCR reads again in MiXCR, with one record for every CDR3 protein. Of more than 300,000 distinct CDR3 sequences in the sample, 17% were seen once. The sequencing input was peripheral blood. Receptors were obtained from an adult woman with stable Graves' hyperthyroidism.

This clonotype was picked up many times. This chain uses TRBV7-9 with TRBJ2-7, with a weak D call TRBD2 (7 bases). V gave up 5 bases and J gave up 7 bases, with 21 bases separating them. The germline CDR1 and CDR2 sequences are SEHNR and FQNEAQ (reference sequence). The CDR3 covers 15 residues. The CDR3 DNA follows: TGTGCCAGCAGCCCCACAGGGACTACCCTGGGGGAGCAGTACTTC. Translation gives CASSPTGTTLGEQYF. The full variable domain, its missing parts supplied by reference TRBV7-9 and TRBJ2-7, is DTGVSQNPRHKITKRGQNVTFRCDPISEHNRLYWYRQTLGQGPEFLTYFQNEAQLEKSRLLSDRFSAERPKGSFSTLEIQRTEQGDSAMYLCASSPTGTTLGEQYFGPGTRLTVT.

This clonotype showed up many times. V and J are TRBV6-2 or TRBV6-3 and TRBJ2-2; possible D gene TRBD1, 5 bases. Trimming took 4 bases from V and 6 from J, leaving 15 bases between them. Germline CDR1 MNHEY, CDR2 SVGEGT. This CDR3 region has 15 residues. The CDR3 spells CASSFPQGGSGELFF. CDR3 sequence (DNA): TGTGCCAGCAGTTTCCCCCAGGGTGGTTCCGGGGAGCTGTTTTTT.

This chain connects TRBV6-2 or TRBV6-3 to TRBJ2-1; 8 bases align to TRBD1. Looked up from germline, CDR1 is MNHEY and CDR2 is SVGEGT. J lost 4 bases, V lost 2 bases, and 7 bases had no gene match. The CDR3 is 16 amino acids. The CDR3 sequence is CASSYPAGGVYNEQFF. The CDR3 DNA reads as TGTGCCAGCAGTTACCCCGCAGGGGGCGTATACAATGAGCAGTTCTTC.

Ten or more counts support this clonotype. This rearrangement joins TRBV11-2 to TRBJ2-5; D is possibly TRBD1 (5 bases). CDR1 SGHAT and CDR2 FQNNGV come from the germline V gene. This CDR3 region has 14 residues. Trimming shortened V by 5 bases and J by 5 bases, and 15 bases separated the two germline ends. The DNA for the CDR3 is TGTGCCAGCAGCGCAGGGTTTGGTTCGGAGACCCAGTACTTC. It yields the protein CASSAGFGSETQYF.

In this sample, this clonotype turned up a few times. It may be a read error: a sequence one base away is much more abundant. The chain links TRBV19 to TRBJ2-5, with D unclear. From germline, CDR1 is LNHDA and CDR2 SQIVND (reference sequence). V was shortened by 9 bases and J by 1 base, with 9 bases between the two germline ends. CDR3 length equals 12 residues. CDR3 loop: CASGNPQETQYF. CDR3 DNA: TGTGCCAGCGGCAACCCCCAAGAGACCCAGTACTTC.

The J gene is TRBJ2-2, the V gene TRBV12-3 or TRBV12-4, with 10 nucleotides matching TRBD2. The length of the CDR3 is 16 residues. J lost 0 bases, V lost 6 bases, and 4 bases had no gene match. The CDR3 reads CASSLSGRANTGELFF. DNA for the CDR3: TGTGCCAGCAGCCTAAGCGGGAGGGCGAACACCGGGGAGCTGTTTTTT.

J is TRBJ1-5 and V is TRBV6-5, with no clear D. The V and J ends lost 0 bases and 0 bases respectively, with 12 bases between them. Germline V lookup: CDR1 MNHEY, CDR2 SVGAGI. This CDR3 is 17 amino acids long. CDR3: CASSYSGDSTSNQPQHF. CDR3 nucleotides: TGTGCCAGCAGTTACTCTGGAGACTCTACTAGCAATCAGCCCCAGCATTTT.

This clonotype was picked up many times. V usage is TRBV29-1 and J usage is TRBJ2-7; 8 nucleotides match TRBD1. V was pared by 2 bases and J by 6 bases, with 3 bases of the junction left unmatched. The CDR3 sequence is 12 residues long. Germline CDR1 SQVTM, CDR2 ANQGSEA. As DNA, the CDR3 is TGCAGCGTTGAACCACAGGGGGGCGAGCAGTACTTC. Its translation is CSVEPQGGEQYF.

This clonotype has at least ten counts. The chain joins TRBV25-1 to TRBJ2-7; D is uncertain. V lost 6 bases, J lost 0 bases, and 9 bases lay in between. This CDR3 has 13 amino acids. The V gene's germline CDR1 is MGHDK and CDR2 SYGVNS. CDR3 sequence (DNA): TGTGCCAGCAGGACGGATAGCTCCTACGAGCAGTACTTC. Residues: CASRTDSSYEQYF.

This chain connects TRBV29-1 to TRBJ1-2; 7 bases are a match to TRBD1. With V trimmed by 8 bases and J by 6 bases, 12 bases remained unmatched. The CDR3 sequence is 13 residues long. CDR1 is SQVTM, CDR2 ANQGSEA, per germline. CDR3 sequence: CSYRQGLPNGYTF. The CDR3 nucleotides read TGCAGCTACCGACAGGGACTCCCTAATGGCTACACCTTC.

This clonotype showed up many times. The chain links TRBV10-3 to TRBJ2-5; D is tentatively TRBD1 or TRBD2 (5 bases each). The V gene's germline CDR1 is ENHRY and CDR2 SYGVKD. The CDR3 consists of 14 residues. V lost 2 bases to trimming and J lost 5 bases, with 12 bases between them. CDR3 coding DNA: TGTGCCATCAGTGAGCGGGGACGGGTTGAGACCCAGTACTTC. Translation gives CAISERGRVETQYF.

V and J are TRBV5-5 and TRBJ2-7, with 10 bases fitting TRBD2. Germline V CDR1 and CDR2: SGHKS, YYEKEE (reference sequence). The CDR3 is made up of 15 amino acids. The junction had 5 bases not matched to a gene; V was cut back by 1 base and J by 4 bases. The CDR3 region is CASSLLVAGGYEQYF. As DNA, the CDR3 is TGTGCCAGCAGCTTGTTGGTAGCGGGAGGTTACGAGCAGTACTTC.

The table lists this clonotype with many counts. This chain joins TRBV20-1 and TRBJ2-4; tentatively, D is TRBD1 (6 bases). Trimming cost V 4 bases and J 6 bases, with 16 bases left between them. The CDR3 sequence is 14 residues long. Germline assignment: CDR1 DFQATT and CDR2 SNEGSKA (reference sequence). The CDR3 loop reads CSAITTGSRNIQYF. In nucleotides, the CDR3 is TGCAGTGCTATAACGACAGGTTCTCGAAACATTCAGTACTTC.

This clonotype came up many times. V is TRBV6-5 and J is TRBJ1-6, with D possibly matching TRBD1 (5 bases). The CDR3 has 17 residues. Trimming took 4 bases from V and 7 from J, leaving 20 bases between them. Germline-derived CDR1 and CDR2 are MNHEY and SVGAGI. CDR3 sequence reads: CASSFSRTTIGNSPLHF. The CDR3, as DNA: TGTGCCAGCAGTTTCTCCAGGACAACTATTGGGAATTCACCCCTCCACTTT.

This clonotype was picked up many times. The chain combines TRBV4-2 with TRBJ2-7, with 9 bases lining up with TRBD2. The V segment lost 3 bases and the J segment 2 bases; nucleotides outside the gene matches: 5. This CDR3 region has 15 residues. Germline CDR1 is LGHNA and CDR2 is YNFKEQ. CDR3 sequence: CASSQAGLAAYEQYF. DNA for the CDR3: TGTGCCAGCAGCCAGGCGGGACTAGCCGCCTACGAGCAGTACTTC.

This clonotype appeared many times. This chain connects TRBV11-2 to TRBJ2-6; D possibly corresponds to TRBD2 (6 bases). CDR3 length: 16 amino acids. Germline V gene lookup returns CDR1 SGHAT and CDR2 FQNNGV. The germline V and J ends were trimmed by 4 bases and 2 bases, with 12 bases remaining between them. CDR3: CASSSETRAGANVLTF. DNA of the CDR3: TGTGCCAGCAGCTCCGAGACTAGGGCTGGGGCCAACGTCCTGACTTTC.

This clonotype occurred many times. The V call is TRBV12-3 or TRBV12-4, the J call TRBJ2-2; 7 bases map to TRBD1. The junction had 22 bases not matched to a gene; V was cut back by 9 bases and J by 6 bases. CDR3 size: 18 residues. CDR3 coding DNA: TGTGCCAGTTATTCACGCCCAACAGGGGCTACTTATTCCGGGGAGCTGTTTTTT. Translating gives CASYSRPTGATYSGELFF.

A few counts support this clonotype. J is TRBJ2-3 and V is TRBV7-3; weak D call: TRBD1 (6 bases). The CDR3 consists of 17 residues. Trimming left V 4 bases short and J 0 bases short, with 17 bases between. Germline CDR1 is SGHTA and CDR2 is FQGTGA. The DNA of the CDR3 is TGTGCCAGCAGCTCCAACGGTGAGGGACAAAGCACAGATACGCAGTATTTT. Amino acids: CASSSNGEGQSTDTQYF.

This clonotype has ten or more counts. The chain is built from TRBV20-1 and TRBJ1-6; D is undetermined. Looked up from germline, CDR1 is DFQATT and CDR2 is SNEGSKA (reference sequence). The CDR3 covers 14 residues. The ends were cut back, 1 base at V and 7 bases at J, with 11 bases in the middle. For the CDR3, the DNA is TGCAGTGCTAGAGTCGGTGCAGAGAATTCACCCCTCCACTTT. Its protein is CSARVGAENSPLHF.

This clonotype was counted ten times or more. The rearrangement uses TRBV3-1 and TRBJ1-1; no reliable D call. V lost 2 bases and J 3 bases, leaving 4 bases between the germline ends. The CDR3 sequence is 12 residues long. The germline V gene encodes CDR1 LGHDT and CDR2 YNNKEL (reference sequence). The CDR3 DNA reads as TGTGCCAGCAGCCAACCGTACACTGAAGCTTTCTTT. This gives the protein CASSQPYTEAFF.

Here the CDR3 reads CASSLSWNSENIQYF. The CDR3 region has the DNA TGTGCCAGCAGTTTAAGTTGGAATTCCGAAAACATTCAGTACTTC. The chain employs TRBV27 and TRBJ2-4; D remains ambiguous. V was clipped by 2 bases and J by 5 bases, with 13 bases between them. CDR3 length: 15 amino acids. CDR1 is MNHEY and CDR2 is SMNVEV in the germline V gene (reference sequence).

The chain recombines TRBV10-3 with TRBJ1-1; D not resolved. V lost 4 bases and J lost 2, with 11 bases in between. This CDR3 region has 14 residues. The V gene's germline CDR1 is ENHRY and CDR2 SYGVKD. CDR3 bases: TGTGCCATCAGTGGATGGGAGCCCAACACTGAAGCTTTCTTT. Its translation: CAISGWEPNTEAFF.

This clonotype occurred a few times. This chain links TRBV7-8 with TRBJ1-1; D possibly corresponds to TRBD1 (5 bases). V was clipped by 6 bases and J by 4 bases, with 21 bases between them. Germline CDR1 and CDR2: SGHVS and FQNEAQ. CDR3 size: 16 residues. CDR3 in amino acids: CASRGVIPKKGTEAFF. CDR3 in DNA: TGTGCCAGCAGAGGGGTTATTCCGAAGAAGGGCACTGAAGCTTTCTTT.

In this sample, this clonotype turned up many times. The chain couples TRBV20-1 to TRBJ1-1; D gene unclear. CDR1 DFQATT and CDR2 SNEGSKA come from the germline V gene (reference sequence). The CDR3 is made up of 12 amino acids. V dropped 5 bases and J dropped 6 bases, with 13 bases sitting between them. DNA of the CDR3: TGCAGTGCTTCACGGGCCGCCTCTGAAGCTTTCTTT. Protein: CSASRAASEAFF.